These 10 T cell receptor beta chains originate from one sample sequenced in a study of regulatory T cells in long-lasting Graves disease. Assembly of TCR beta libraries relied on iRepertoire HTBI primers together with Arm-PCR of CDR3 regions. TCRdb redid the calling of the multiplex PCR reads with MiXCR, one entry per CDR3 protein. The data contain roughly 400,000 distinct CDR3 sequences, less than 25% of them singletons. Time point here: persistent/refractory GD, antithyroid drugs over 5 years with positive TRAb. Preparation of the TCR library used RNA extracted from PBMCs. The source material was peripheral blood mononuclear cells (PBMCs), sampled when the disease was refractory, from a patient treated with antithyroid drugs. The receptor set was obtained from a female donor with Graves disease.

V gene TRBV28 combines with J gene TRBJ2-2; D is possibly TRBD2 (5 bases). V was cut by 3 bases and J by 1 base, with 15 bases left in between. The CDR3 consists of 17 residues. Per the germline V gene, CDR1 is MDHEN and CDR2 is SYDVKM. CDR3 region: CASSFPRGLLNTGELFF. The CDR3 DNA sequence: TGTGCCAGCAGTTTCCCGCGAGGACTCTTGAACACCGGGGAGCTGTTTTTT. Variable domain in full (rest from reference TRBV28 and TRBJ2-2): DVKVTQSSRYLVKRTGEKVFLECVQDMDHENMFWYRQDPGLGLRLIYFSYDVKMKEKGDIPEGYSVSREKKERFSLILESASTNQTSMYLCASSFPRGLLNTGELFFGEGSRLTVL.

This clonotype was recorded a few times. In DNA, the CDR3 is TGTGCCAGCAGCCGATTGGGGACTAGCGGGAGCGACGAGCAGTACTTC. It codes for CASSRLGTSGSDEQYF. V gene TRBV3-1 combines with J gene TRBJ2-7, with 14 bases matching TRBD2. With 4 bases clipped from V and 5 bases from J, the junction kept 7 bases outside the gene matches. CDR1 is LGHDT, CDR2 YNNKEL, per germline (reference sequence). The CDR3 has 16 residues.

V and J are TRBV15 and TRBJ2-4, with no clear D. The germline V gene encodes CDR1 LNHNV and CDR2 YYDKDF (reference sequence). The length of the CDR3 is 15 residues. V lost 1 base, J lost 7 bases, and 14 bases lay in between. This CDR3 is CATSRGPPPLNIQYF. CDR3 DNA: TGTGCCACCAGCAGAGGGCCGCCGCCCCTGAACATTCAGTACTTC.

Turning to this clonotype: This clone may be a read error of a much larger clone one base away. The V and J genes are TRBV7-2 and TRBJ1-1; TRBD1 is a possible D gene (6 bases). This CDR3 has 16 amino acids. CDR1 SGHTA and CDR2 FQGNSA come from the germline V gene. V shed 5 bases and J shed 4 bases, with 20 bases lying between them. This CDR3 is CASSPRTAGSGTEAFF. In nucleotides, the CDR3 is TGTGCCAGCAGCCCGAGGACAGCAGGGTCTGGCACTGAAGCTTTCTTT.

This clonotype was seen many times. The chain uses TRBV6-2 or TRBV6-3 and TRBJ1-5, with 10 bases aligning to TRBD1. Unmatched junction bases numbered 4, after V lost 5 bases and J lost 6 bases. This CDR3 region has 14 residues. Germline lookup yields CDR1 MNHEY and CDR2 SVGEGT. The CDR3 DNA reads TGTGCCAGCAGTGTCAGACAGGGGGCTCAGCCCCAGCATTTT. Translation gives CASSVRQGAQPQHF.

This clonotype was observed a handful of times. CDR3: CASSSLTVASTEAFF. For the CDR3, the DNA is TGCGCCAGCAGCTCCTTGACAGTAGCGAGCACTGAAGCTTTCTTT. V and J are TRBV5-1 and TRBJ1-1, with a weak D call TRBD1 (5 bases). Deletions cut 3 bases from V and 4 bases from J, with 16 bases between. Germline loops: CDR1 SGHRS, CDR2 YFSETQ. The CDR3 sequence is 15 residues long.

As to this clonotype: This may stem from a read error, because a much larger clone lies one nucleotide away. The J gene is TRBJ2-2, the V gene TRBV12-3 or TRBV12-4, with D maybe TRBD2 (6 bases). The CDR3 is 14 amino acids. Trimming removed 6 bases at V and 5 bases at J, with 13 bases between. The CDR3 region is CASSRASATGELFF. The CDR3 DNA follows: TGTGCCAGCAGCAGGGCTAGCGCTACCGGGGAGCTGTTTTTT.

Of note for this clonotype: Being one base from a much bigger clone, this may be a read error. The J gene is TRBJ1-5, the V gene TRBV7-2, with a tentative D call TRBD1 (6 bases). V gave up 7 bases and J gave up 6 bases, with 19 bases separating them. The germline gives CDR1 SGHTA, CDR2 FQGNSA. The CDR3 consists of 15 residues. In DNA, the CDR3 is TGTGCCAGCACCCTAGTGGGGGGGGGCATTCAGCCCCAGCATTTT. Its translation: CASTLVGGGIQPQHF.

The rearrangement joins TRBV4-1 to TRBJ2-4; perhaps TRBD2 as D (5 bases). Trimming pared 5 bases from V and 4 bases from J, leaving 9 bases between. From germline, CDR1 is MGHRA and CDR2 YSYEKL. The CDR3 contains 13 residues. CDR3 coding DNA: TGCGCCAGCAGCGTAGCGTTGAAAAACATTCAGTACTTC. It specifies CASSVALKNIQYF.

This clonotype appeared many times. The rearrangement joins TRBV29-1 to TRBJ2-7, with TRBD1 matching over 9 bases. This CDR3 has 13 amino acids. Trimming took 5 bases from V and 4 from J; bases not matched to a gene: 6. CDR1 SQVTM and CDR2 ANQGSEA come from the germline V gene. The CDR3 sequence is CSVTGGDTYEQYF. The CDR3 bases are TGCAGCGTTACAGGGGGCGATACTTACGAGCAGTACTTC.